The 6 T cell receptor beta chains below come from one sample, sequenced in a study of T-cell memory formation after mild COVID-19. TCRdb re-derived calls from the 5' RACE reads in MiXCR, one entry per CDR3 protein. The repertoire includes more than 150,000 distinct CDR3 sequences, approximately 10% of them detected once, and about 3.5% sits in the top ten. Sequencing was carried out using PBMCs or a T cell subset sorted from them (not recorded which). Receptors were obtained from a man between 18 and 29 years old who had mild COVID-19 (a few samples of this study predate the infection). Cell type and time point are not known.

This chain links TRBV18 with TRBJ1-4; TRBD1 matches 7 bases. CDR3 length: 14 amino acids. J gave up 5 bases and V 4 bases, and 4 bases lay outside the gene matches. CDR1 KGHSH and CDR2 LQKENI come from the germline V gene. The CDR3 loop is CASSQGQRNEKLFF. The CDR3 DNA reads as TGTGCCAGCTCACAGGGACAGAGGAATGAAAAACTGTTTTTT.

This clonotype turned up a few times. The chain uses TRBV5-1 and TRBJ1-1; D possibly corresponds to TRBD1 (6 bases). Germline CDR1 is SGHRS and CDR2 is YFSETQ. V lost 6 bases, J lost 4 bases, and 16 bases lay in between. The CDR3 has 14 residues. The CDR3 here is CASNAQGGSTEAFF. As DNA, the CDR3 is TGCGCCAGCAACGCACAGGGAGGGAGCACTGAAGCTTTCTTT.

Written as DNA, the CDR3 is TGTGCCAGCAGTTTTGGCGGGGAGACCCAGTACTTC. Its protein product is CASSFGGETQYF. This sequence joins TRBV12-3 or TRBV12-4 and TRBJ2-5, with a possible D match to TRBD2 (5 bases). V was cut by 3 bases and J by 5 bases, with 7 bases left in between. The CDR3 is made up of 12 amino acids.

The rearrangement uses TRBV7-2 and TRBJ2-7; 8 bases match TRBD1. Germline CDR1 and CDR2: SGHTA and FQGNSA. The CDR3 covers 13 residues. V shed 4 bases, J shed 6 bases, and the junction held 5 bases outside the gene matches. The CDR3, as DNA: TGTGCCAGCAGCTCTGGACAGGGTACCGAGCAGTACTTC. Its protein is CASSSGQGTEQYF.

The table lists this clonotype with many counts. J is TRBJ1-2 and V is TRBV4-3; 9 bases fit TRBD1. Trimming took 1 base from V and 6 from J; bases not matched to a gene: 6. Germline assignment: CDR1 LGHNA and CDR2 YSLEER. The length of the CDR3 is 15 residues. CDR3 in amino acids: CASSQAGTGRHGYTF. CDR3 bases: TGCGCCAGCAGCCAAGCCGGGACAGGGAGGCATGGCTACACCTTC.

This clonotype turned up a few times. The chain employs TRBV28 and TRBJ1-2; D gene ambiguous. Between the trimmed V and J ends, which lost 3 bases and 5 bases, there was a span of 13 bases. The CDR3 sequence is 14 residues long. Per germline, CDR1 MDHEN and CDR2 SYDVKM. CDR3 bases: TGTGCCAGCAGTTTGGGCCACGTTTATTATGGCTACACCTTC. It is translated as CASSLGHVYYGYTF.